The 32 T cell receptor beta chains presented below share a single source sample, sequenced in a study of shared clonotypes between healthy human individuals. Measured with immunoSEQ multiplex PCR; TCRdb has only the in-frame clones, and not every one. The sample has around 980,000 clones, approximately 78% seen once. Sequenced material: memory CD4+ T cells from PBMCs. The subset here: CD45RA-negative fraction. These receptors were collected from a man between 18 and 35 years old in good health. Some clones in this sample may be carry-over from other donors' samples.

This clone was observed once. J is TRBJ2-3 and V is TRBV5-1; D is unclear. The germline gives CDR1 SGHRS, CDR2 YFSETQ. Trimming shortened V by 0 bases and J by 0 bases, and 14 bases separated the two germline ends. This CDR3 contains 17 residues. CDR3 sequence: CASSLGFGPLSTDTQYF. CDR3 nucleotides: TGCGCCAGCAGCTTGGGATTCGGGCCCCTTAGCACAGATACGCAGTATTTT. The full variable domain, completed using reference TRBV5-1 and TRBJ2-3, is KAGVTQTPRYLIKTRGQQVTLSCSPISGHRSVSWYQQTPGQGLQFLFEYFSETQRNKGNFPGRFSGRQFSNSRSEMNVSTLELGDSALYLCASSLGFGPLSTDTQYFGPGTRLTVL.

This clone was found a few times. The chain has TRBV9 and TRBJ2-1; 9 positions match TRBD2. This CDR3 is 16 amino acids long. Trimming cost V 3 bases and J 9 bases; bases outside gene matches: 13. Germline V lookup: CDR1 SGDLS, CDR2 YYNGEE. This CDR3 reads CASSADLAGGLREQFF. CDR3 in DNA: TGTGCCAGCAGCGCGGACTTGGCGGGAGGGCTTCGTGAGCAGTTCTTC.

On this clone: Other DNA variants within this sample encode the same CDR3. The genes are TRBV6-6 and TRBJ1-5; D might be TRBD1 (6 bases). The V end was cut by 0 bases, the J end by 7 bases, with 13 bases between. The CDR3 totals 15 residues. The germline V gene encodes CDR1 MNHNY and CDR2 SVGAGI (reference sequence). The CDR3 DNA sequence: TGTGCCAGCAGTTACTCGGACAGTAAAAGGCAGCCCCAGCATTTT. It encodes CASSYSDSKRQPQHF.

The CDR3 spells CASSVGFGWEGSHQETQYF. CDR3 nucleotide sequence: TGTGCCAGCAGCGTAGGATTTGGGTGGGAGGGATCCCACCAAGAGACCCAGTACTTC. The genes are TRBV9 and TRBJ2-5, with TRBD2 matching 7 bases. V was pared by 0 bases and J by 0 bases, with 14 bases of the junction left unmatched. Germline V lookup: CDR1 SGDLS, CDR2 YYNGEE. The CDR3 is 19 residues long.

This clone appeared once. V gene TRBV5-1 combines with J gene TRBJ1-1; 9 nucleotides match TRBD1. V trimming: 3 bases; J trimming: 4 bases; junction bases outside the gene matches: 4. This CDR3 is 14 amino acids long. Germline CDR1 reads SGHRS; CDR2 reads YFSETQ. The CDR3 coding sequence is TGCGCCAGCAGCTATCGGACAGGGGCCACTGAAGCTTTCTTT. Translating gives CASSYRTGATEAFF.

This clone was seen only once. This chain connects TRBV7-2 to TRBJ2-2; the match to TRBD2 covers 7 bases. Germline V CDR1 and CDR2: SGHTA, FQGNSA. The CDR3 runs 15 residues. The trim removed 5 bases at V and 8 bases at J, leaving 11 bases unmatched. The CDR3 spells CASSPRTRTVGELFF. CDR3 DNA sequence: TGTGCCAGCAGCCCACGGACTAGAACCGTAGGGGAGCTGTTTTTT. The whole variable domain, filled in from reference TRBV7-2 and TRBJ2-2, reads GAGVSQSPSNKVTEKGKDVELRCDPISGHTALYWYRQSLGQGLEFLIYFQGNSAPDKSGLPSDRFSAERTGGSVSTLTIQRTQQEDSAVYLCASSPRTRTVGELFFGEGSRLTVL.

This chain links TRBV30 with TRBJ2-3, with no clear D. The CDR3 has 13 residues. The germline gives CDR1 GTSNPN, CDR2 SVGIG (reference sequence). V gave up 5 bases and J gave up 2 bases, with 11 bases separating them. CDR3 coding DNA: TGTGCCTGGGCTAGTGGATACACAGATACGCAGTATTTT. Protein product: CAWASGYTDTQYF.

This chain connects TRBV28 to TRBJ1-2; D perhaps matches TRBD1 (5 bases). The CDR3 covers 15 residues. The V gene's germline CDR1 is MDHEN and CDR2 SYDVKM. Trimming stripped 6 bases from V and 0 bases from J, with 14 bases between. The CDR3 bases are TGTGCCAGCAGGGGGGAGGGGCAAGCTAACTATGGCTACACCTTC. It is translated as CASRGEGQANYGYTF.

The chain carries TRBV10-2 and TRBJ1-1; TRBD1 matches 7 bases. The V gene end was trimmed by 2 bases and the J gene end by 5 bases; junction bases not matched to a gene: 2. The germline V gene has CDR1 WSHSY and CDR2 SAAADI. The CDR3 covers 13 residues. The DNA of the CDR3 is TGCGCCAGCAGTGAGGGCAGGGGGACTGAAGCTTTCTTT. Its protein is CASSEGRGTEAFF.

J is TRBJ2-3 and V is TRBV5-1; D is unclear. Between the trimmed V and J ends, which lost 1 base and 6 bases, there was a span of 15 bases. The V gene's germline CDR1 is SGHRS and CDR2 YFSETQ. The CDR3 has 15 residues. CDR3 sequence reads: CASSLRQPSLDTQYF. The CDR3 bases are TGCGCCAGCAGCTTGCGGCAGCCCAGTCTTGATACGCAGTATTTT. Full variable domain (rest looked up from reference TRBV5-1 and TRBJ2-3): KAGVTQTPRYLIKTRGQQVTLSCSPISGHRSVSWYQQTPGQGLQFLFEYFSETQRNKGNFPGRFSGRQFSNSRSEMNVSTLELGDSALYLCASSLRQPSLDTQYFGPGTRLTVL.

This clone appeared a few times. The chain employs TRBV10-2 and TRBJ2-1, with 7 bases identical to TRBD2. Germline CDR1 is WSHSY and CDR2 is SAAADI. V dropped 3 bases and J dropped 14; count of bases not matched to a gene: 7. The CDR3 runs to 12 residues. The DNA for the CDR3 is TGCGCCAGCAGTGATTCGGGGGGAGGGAAGTTCTTC. This translates into CASSDSGGGKFF.

The V and J genes are TRBV11-2 and TRBJ1-1; D gene ambiguous. Trimming pared 0 bases from V and 0 bases from J, leaving 5 bases between. CDR3 length: 14 residues. CDR1 is SGHAT and CDR2 is FQNNGV in the germline V gene. The CDR3 is CASSLDSLNTEAFF. The CDR3 DNA reads TGTGCCAGCAGCTTAGACAGTTTGAACACTGAAGCTTTCTTT.

V usage is TRBV28 and J usage is TRBJ1-5, with TRBD1 matching 8 bases. The CDR3 runs to 14 residues. J lost 5 bases, V lost 3 bases, and 3 bases had no gene match. The germline CDR1 and CDR2 sequences are MDHEN and SYDVKM. The CDR3 spells CASSFDRGHQPQHF. CDR3 sequence (DNA): TGTGCCAGCAGTTTTGACAGGGGCCATCAGCCCCAGCATTTT.

This clone was found once. The J gene is TRBJ2-2, the V gene TRBV6-1; D remains ambiguous. The CDR3 length is 16 residues. Germline V CDR1 and CDR2: MNHNS, SASEGT. Trimming left V 4 bases short and J 0 bases short, with 12 bases between. The CDR3 DNA reads as TGTGCCAGCAGTGTTCTACCTGGGGCGAACACCGGGGAGCTGTTTTTT. Encoded protein: CASSVLPGANTGELFF.

The genes are TRBV11-3 and TRBJ2-1, with unresolved D. The CDR3 contains 14 residues. Trimming removed 1 base from V and 9 bases from J, with 13 bases in between. Germline-derived CDR1 and CDR2 are SGHNT and YENEEA. This CDR3 is CASSLGRVATEQFF. CDR3 coding DNA: TGTGCCAGCAGCTTAGGTAGGGTTGCTACTGAGCAGTTCTTC. The variable domain in full, with the rest retrieved from reference TRBV11-3 and TRBJ2-1, is EAGVVQSPRYKIIEKKQPVAFWCNPISGHNTLYWYLQNLGQGPELLIRYENEEAVDDSQLPKDRFSAERLKGVDSTLKIQPAELGDSAVYLCASSLGRVATEQFFGPGTRLTVL.

On this clone: The sample contains more than one DNA sequence encoding this CDR3. V is TRBV5-1 and J is TRBJ1-1; D ambiguous. Germline values: CDR1 SGHRS, CDR2 YFSETQ. There are 11 residues in the CDR3. With 2 bases removed from V and 3 bases from J, the gap between germline ends came to 2 bases. The CDR3 protein is CASSLDTEAFF. The DNA for the CDR3 is TGCGCCAGCAGCTTAGACACTGAAGCTTTCTTT.

The chain carries TRBV6-5 and TRBJ1-2; D gene uncertain. Germline V gene data show CDR1 as MNHEY and CDR2 as SVGAGI. V lost 0 bases, J lost 8 bases, and 16 bases lay in between. The CDR3 has 15 residues. The CDR3 nucleotides are TGTGCCAGCAGTTACTCGAAGGCCGGGGTCTCGGGCTACACCTTC. Translated: CASSYSKAGVSGYTF.

The chain is built from TRBV6-5 and TRBJ1-4; D not certain. The V gene's germline CDR1 is MNHEY and CDR2 SVGAGI. This CDR3 region has 13 residues. V lost 9 bases to trimming and J lost 5 bases, with 13 bases between them. The CDR3 loop is CASHTGRNEKLFF. The CDR3 DNA follows: TGTGCCAGTCATACGGGAAGGAATGAAAAACTGTTTTTT.

In this sample, this clone turned up once. The chain uses TRBV19 and TRBJ2-2, with D possibly matching TRBD2 (5 bases). Germline assignment: CDR1 LNHDA and CDR2 SQIVND (reference sequence). The V end was cut by 2 bases, the J end by 2 bases, with 9 bases between. CDR3 length equals 15 residues. The CDR3 DNA follows: TGTGCCAGTAGTATACAGCGGATAAACACCGGGGAGCTGTTTTTT. Its translation: CASSIQRINTGELFF.

The rearrangement uses TRBV7-3 and TRBJ2-5, with 11 bases fitting TRBD2. CDR1 SGHTA and CDR2 FQGTGA come from the germline V gene. This CDR3 has 15 amino acids. Trimming at V came to 5 bases and at J to 2 bases, leaving 4 bases not matched to a gene. DNA of the CDR3: TGTGCCAGCAGCCTGACTAGCGGGGCACAAGAGACCCAGTACTTC. It yields the protein CASSLTSGAQETQYF.

This clone came up a few times. V gene TRBV9 combines with J gene TRBJ2-2; tentatively, D is TRBD1 or TRBD2 (6 bases each). V lost 2 bases and J 6 bases, leaving 14 bases between the germline ends. The CDR3 extends over 15 amino acids. Germline V lookup: CDR1 SGDLS, CDR2 YYNGEE. The CDR3 spells CASSVEGGVAGELFF. In nucleotides, the CDR3 is TGTGCCAGCAGCGTCGAGGGGGGAGTTGCCGGGGAGCTGTTTTTT.

CDR3 bases: TGTGCCAGCAGTTCGGTGGCGCGTAGCTATGGCTACACCTTC. This gives the protein CASSSVARSYGYTF. The genes are TRBV28 and TRBJ1-2, with unresolved D. V gave up 4 bases and J gave up 4 bases, with 13 bases separating them. Looked up from germline, CDR1 is MDHEN and CDR2 is SYDVKM. This CDR3 has 14 amino acids.

The V and J genes are TRBV7-2 and TRBJ2-3, with a possible D match to TRBD1 (5 bases). Looked up from germline, CDR1 is SGHTA and CDR2 is FQGNSA. V was pared by 2 bases and J by 1 base, with 13 bases between. The CDR3 contains 16 residues. The CDR3 loop reads CASSLFDGRGTDTQYF. The CDR3 coding sequence is TGTGCCAGCAGCTTATTCGACGGCAGGGGCACAGATACGCAGTATTTT.

The chain combines TRBV18 with TRBJ2-4; no firm D call. The CDR3 length is 12 residues. With 3 bases removed from V and 8 bases from J, the gap between germline ends came to 8 bases. CDR1 and CDR2 from the germline V gene are KGHSH and LQKENI. CDR3 amino acids: CASSPHQYIQYF. CDR3 bases: TGTGCCAGCTCACCCCATCAGTACATTCAGTACTTC.

This chain uses TRBV7-3 with TRBJ1-1; D perhaps matches TRBD1 (6 bases). V lost 4 bases and J 5 bases, leaving 11 bases between the germline ends. CDR3 length equals 13 residues. In germline, CDR1 is SGHTA, CDR2 FQGTGA. This chain's CDR3 is CASSSHRETEAFF. In nucleotides, the CDR3 is TGTGCCAGCAGCTCTCACAGGGAGACTGAAGCTTTCTTT.

This clone has only one observation. V is TRBV6-5 and J is TRBJ1-2; weak D call: TRBD1 (5 bases). V lost 6 bases and J 2 bases, leaving 13 bases between the germline ends. The CDR3 totals 14 residues. The V gene's germline CDR1 is MNHEY and CDR2 SVGAGI. The CDR3 spells CASSRSGGNYGYTF. The CDR3 DNA is TGTGCCAGCAGCCGGTCGGGGGGAAACTATGGCTACACCTTC.

The chain joins TRBV15 to TRBJ1-1, with a weak D call TRBD1 (6 bases). The CDR3 sequence is 14 residues long. CDR1 is LNHNV, CDR2 YYDKDF, per germline (reference sequence). V lost 6 bases, J lost 4 bases, and 15 bases lay in between. The CDR3 protein is CATSPRGLVTEAFF. Written as DNA, the CDR3 is TGTGCCACCAGTCCCCGGGGGCTGGTCACTGAAGCTTTCTTT.

The rearrangement uses TRBV5-4 and TRBJ2-7; the D is unclear. CDR1 and CDR2 (germline): SGHNT, YYREEE (reference sequence). Between the trimmed V and J ends, which lost 0 bases and 4 bases, there was a span of 11 bases. CDR3 length equals 14 residues. The CDR3 nucleotides read TGTGCCAGCAGCTTGGGTGACGTTCGTTACGAGCAGTACTTC. Translating gives CASSLGDVRYEQYF.

The CDR3 coding sequence is TGCGCCAGCAGCTACTATTTCGTATCTGCTGAAGCTTTCTTT. It codes for CASSYYFVSAEAFF. The rearrangement uses TRBV4-1 and TRBJ1-1; no definite D call. Germline V gives CDR1 MGHRA, CDR2 YSYEKL. V was shortened by 5 bases and J by 6 bases, with 16 bases between the two germline ends. This CDR3 spans 14 amino acids.

This clone appeared a single time. The genes are TRBV2 and TRBJ1-2, with D uncertain. The CDR3 has 10 amino acids. Germline V lookup: CDR1 SNHLY, CDR2 FYNNEI. Between the trimmed V and J ends, which lost 6 bases and 6 bases, there was a span of 5 bases. The CDR3 region is CASSGNGYTF. In DNA, the CDR3 is TGTGCCAGCAGCGGGAATGGCTACACCTTC.

The gene calls are TRBV14 and TRBJ2-5; perhaps TRBD2 as D (5 bases). This CDR3 is built from 17 residues. V lost 4 bases and J lost 2, with 20 bases in between. The germline V gene encodes CDR1 SGHDN and CDR2 FVKESK. The CDR3 region has the DNA TGTGCCAGCAGCCTTAAAGCGGCTAGCAGATTTCAAGAGACCCAGTACTTC. Protein product: CASSLKAASRFQETQYF. The full variable domain, its missing parts supplied by reference TRBV14 and TRBJ2-5, is EAGVTQFPSHSVIEKGQTVTLRCDPISGHDNLYWYRRVMGKEIKFLLHFVKESKQDESGMPNNRFLAERTGGTYSTLKVQPAELEDSGVYFCASSLKAASRFQETQYFGPGTRLLVL.

This clone was detected once. The genes are TRBV27 and TRBJ1-1, with D unclear. Per the germline V gene, CDR1 is MNHEY and CDR2 is SMNVEV (reference sequence). The CDR3 contains 14 residues. V lost 3 bases, J lost 4 bases, and 12 bases lay in between. In DNA form, the CDR3 reads TGTGCCAGCAGTTTGGAGGGTATGGGCACTGAAGCTTTCTTT. Residues: CASSLEGMGTEAFF.